This TCR beta chain was identified during a study of T cell repertoires in cytomegalovirus infection. Remarks on this clonotype: The antigen is undetermined.

TCRdb used MiXCR to reprocess the reads, holding one entry per CDR3 protein. The profile shows about 300,000 distinct CDR3 sequences, about 26% of them singletons. Trimming removed 0 bases at V and 1 base at J, with 9 bases between. Germline lookup yields CDR1 DFQATT and CDR2 SNEGSKA (reference sequence). The CDR3 extends over 14 amino acids. Study observations and caveats: Clonotype analysis showed dominance of the ex vivo response by HLA-C-restricted CMV-specific TCR beta clonotypes. The cumulative frequency of public TCR beta families distinguished individuals who carried CMV together with the relevant HLA.

The TCR sequence derives from a human donor in good health (CMV status not recorded). Some clones in this sample may be carry-over from other donors' samples. The genes are TRBV20-1 and TRBJ1-2; D is unclear. Sequenced sample: PBMCs. Here the CDR3 reads CSARDRYSNYGYTF. The CDR3 nucleotides are TGCAGTGCTAGAGATCGATACAGTAACTATGGCTACACCTTC.